The T cell receptor (beta chain) described here comes from a study of blood T cell repertoires in COVID-19. Study-wide background: Nucleic acid was either cDNA or gDNA, and it came from T cells, B-cell-depleted T cells, or PBMCs.

This clone came up a few times. Germline-derived CDR1 and CDR2 are MGHRA and YSYEKL. This CDR3 spans 14 amino acids. V shed 2 bases and J shed 5 bases, with 12 bases lying between them. This table comes from immunoSEQ multiplex PCR, and its TCRdb copy is limited to in-frame clones, with some not included. This table holds about 300,000 clones, roughly 86% found once. Cohort placement rested on clinical history that participants reported themselves. The receptor was derived from a woman between 50 and 59 years old who had been exposed to COVID-19. This chain links TRBV4-1 with TRBJ1-1; D not resolved. The material sequenced was PBMCs or T cells enriched from blood (not recorded which). The CDR3, as DNA: TGCGCCAGCAGCCAACCCAACGGGGATACTGAAGCTTTCTTT. Its protein product is CASSQPNGDTEAFF.